This T cell receptor beta chain was captured in a study of cytomegalovirus exposure and HLA in healthy donors. Study conclusions and caveats: In a later analysis, productive TCRs from donors in an Asian-associated ancestry cluster reportedly carried fewer N-insertions than the cohort mean.

A word on this clone: Its antigen is undetermined.

Use of 60 Vbeta and 13 Jbeta primers characterized the PCR. Generated by immunoSEQ multiplex PCR, the TCRdb table keeps only in-frame clones and is missing some. The table records approximately 170,000 clones, approximately 78% of them present only once. Germline-derived CDR1 and CDR2 are SGHAT and FQNNGV. This CDR3 is built from 13 residues. Trimming took 7 bases from V and 0 from J, leaving 10 bases between them. The source is a woman aged 18-29 years in good health and CMV-seronegative. The chain links TRBV11-2 to TRBJ2-7; D possibly corresponds to TRBD1 (5 bases). Material: PBMCs. CDR3 in DNA: TGTGCCAGCACTCACAGGAGCTCCTACGAGCAGTACTTC. Translated: CASTHRSSYEQYF.